A single T cell receptor (beta chain) is shown here with its context. The data derive from a study of CD8 T cells in Susac syndrome. RNA in amounts of about 0.45 to 1 ug was reverse transcribed with random hexamers. TCRdb reprocessed the immunoSEQ multiplex PCR reads via MiXCR and lists one record per CDR3 protein. Among almost 450,000 distinct CDR3 sequences listed, more than 70% were seen once. Sequencing of TCR beta, carried out with a high-throughput approach, was applied to CD8+ and CD4+ T cells from the blood. With 0 bases clipped from V and 8 bases from J, the junction kept 9 bases outside the gene matches. CDR1 is GTSNPN and CDR2 is SVGIG in the germline V gene (reference sequence). This CDR3 contains 15 residues.

Sample: CD8+ T cells from PBMCs. This chain connects TRBV30 to TRBJ2-1; 8 bases are a match to TRBD1. This TCR was sampled from a human donor with multiple sclerosis. The CDR3 DNA sequence: TGTGCCTGGAGTGTAGTCTCCGAGACAGGGGATGAGCAGTTCTTC. Translating it yields CAWSVVSETGDEQFF.